This TCR beta chain was observed in a study of T cell responses to AZD1222 COVID-19 vaccine. General observations from the study: Repertoire sampling occurred only after the peak T cell response. Only a handful of AZD1222 recipients, five to seven in all, had baseline seropositivity. Reportedly, nearly half the spike-specific TCRs target unmutated variant regions. Clonal diversity was possibly underestimated; the donors were predominantly white British and more often female.

In the case of this clone: Its antigen is undetermined.

After removal of 7 bases from V and 8 bases from J, the junction contained 9 bases not matched to a gene. CDR3 length equals 13 residues. Germline V gene sequence: CDR1 SNHLY, CDR2 FYNNEI. Measured with immunoSEQ multiplex PCR; TCRdb has only the in-frame clones, and not every one. The top ten clones hold about 1.1% of a sample with some 130,000 clones, 80% to 95% of them seen once. This clonotype was obtained from an adult who received the AZD1222 COVID-19 vaccine. The specimen comprised peripheral blood, sampled 28 days after the second AZD1222 dose. The chain joins TRBV2 to TRBJ1-2; 8 bases map to TRBD1. The CDR3 DNA reads TGTGCCAGCATTCTAGACAGGGGAGAAGGCTACACCTTC. Translation: CASILDRGEGYTF.